This T cell receptor beta chain derives from a study of T cell responses to AZD1222 COVID-19 vaccine (dated by TCRdb to about 2021). General notes on the study: Because spike-specific TCR depth and breadth did not differ between the two schedules, AZD1222 recipients who got a second dose at roughly 4 weeks were pooled with those who got a second dose at roughly 12 weeks. TCR sequencing was performed for about 250 trial participants, of whom roughly 200 were given two doses of AZD1222 and 26 were given two doses of MenACWY control vaccine. Trial participants were enrolled by age into 18-55, 56-69 and 70-plus year subgroups, with around 140, 26 and 57 TCR-sequenced participants respectively.

About this clone: Its antigen has not been determined. One base away there is no much larger clone; base qualities are not given.

The germline V gene (reference sequence) gives CDR1 as LNHDA and CDR2 as SQIVND. For this chain, trimming is 4 bases at the V end and 0 bases at the J end, and the number of junction bases without a gene match is 6. The CDR3 spans 16 residues, from the cysteine through the phenylalanine. Of the read, only the CDR3 DNA is kept; its 48 bases are in frame from base 1. General study outcomes and caveats: Because no day 14 peak-response samples were available, repertoires were characterized only after the peak T cell response. Epitopes outside the regions mutated in the B.1.351 and B.1.1.7 variants were reportedly recognized by nearly half of the unique spike-specific TCRs. The whole spike protein was spanned by vaccine-associated CD4 TCRs, and dominant responses were seen in regions 160-218 and 743-854. After two AZD1222 doses, spike-specific TCR breadth and depth were significantly higher than at day 0 and than in MenACWY recipients. In the small 56-69-year group, the increase in depth fell short of significance, most likely because of low power. Conclusions about previously exposed vaccinees are limited because only six or seven AZD1222 recipients were SARS-CoV-2 seropositive at baseline. Participants were mostly white British and included more females than males, and it was suggested by the authors that clonal diversity may have been underestimated.

The CDR3 regions of human TCRbeta chains were analyzed by immunosequencing. The study's own analysis went as follows. TCRs in the repertoires were matched against a reference library of SARS-CoV-2-specific TCRs that had been generated with the MIRA antigen-specificity platform. Breadth meant the fraction of unique TCRs that were SARS-CoV-2-associated, whereas depth meant the fraction of total T cells that were SARS-CoV-2-associated. Using the MIRA data, every spike-specific TCR was mapped to the spike region that the TCR reacted to and assigned to either a CD4 or a CD8 class. Log10-transformed breadth and depth values were compared by one-way ANOVA with Sidak's multiple comparisons tests. What TCRdb holds here is the immuneACCESS table cut down to in-frame rearrangements. Part of the clones is not present; checked against another copy, under half of the missing clones reflect an unresolved V gene, and the others are unexplained. The V and J calls and clone size are taken from that table; D and trimming were inferred from the DNA. The sample table records 95,000 to 100,000 clones; approximately 94% of these occur just once. About an eighth of the sample rests with the top ten.

Reading the label with the study, this specimen's time point is: baseline before first vaccination. Samples from vaccinated people were obtained from the UK trials COV001 and COV002, which included a single-blind randomized controlled phase 2/3 trial of AZD1222 (ChAdOx1 nCoV-19) in healthy adults. For TCRbeta chain sequencing, PBMC samples from trial participants were taken at day 0 and at day 28 after the second dose. This chain joins TRBV19 to TRBJ2-1, with 7 central nucleotides matching TRBD1. This receptor was obtained from an adult in good health. Here the sequenced sample was peripheral blood, taken on day 0 of AZD1222 vaccination. The CDR3 sequence is CASSTLGQNSYNEQFF. The DNA sequence is TGTGCCAGTAGTACCCTGGGACAGAACTCCTACAATGAGCAGTTCTTC. The CDR3, completed at both ends by the reference TRBV19 and TRBJ2-1 genes, gives the full variable domain DGGITQSPKYLFRKEGQNVTLSCEQNLNHDAMYWYRQDPGQGLRLIYYSQIVNDFQKGDIAEGYSVSREKKESFPLTVTSAQKNPTAFYLCASSTLGQNSYNEQFFGPGTRLTVL.